Sequencing of this T cell receptor (beta chain) was carried out in a study of cytomegalovirus exposure and HLA in healthy donors. The CDR3 is 16 amino acids. The germline V gene has CDR1 SGHVS and CDR2 FQNEAQ. Between the trimmed V and J ends, which lost 5 bases and 4 bases, there was a span of 18 bases. TCRdb keeps only in-frame clones here, not all; method: immunoSEQ multiplex PCR. The sample lists 230,000 or so clones; around 88% were seen once. Sample: PBMCs. The J gene is TRBJ2-1, the V gene TRBV7-8, with a possible D match to TRBD1 (7 bases). The sequence was collected from a young woman in good health and CMV-seronegative. CDR3 DNA: TGTGCCAGCAGCGTAGGGTATGCAGGGGGGTACAATGAGCAGTTCTTC. This gives the protein CASSVGYAGGYNEQFF.